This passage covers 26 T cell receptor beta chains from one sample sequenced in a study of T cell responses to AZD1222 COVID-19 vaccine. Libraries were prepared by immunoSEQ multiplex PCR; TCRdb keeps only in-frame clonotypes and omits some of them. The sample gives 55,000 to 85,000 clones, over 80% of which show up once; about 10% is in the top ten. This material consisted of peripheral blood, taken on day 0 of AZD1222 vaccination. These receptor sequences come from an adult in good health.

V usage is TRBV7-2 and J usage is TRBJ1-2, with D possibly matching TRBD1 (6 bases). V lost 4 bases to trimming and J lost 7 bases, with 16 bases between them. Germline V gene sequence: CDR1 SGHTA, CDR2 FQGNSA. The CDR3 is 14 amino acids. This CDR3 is CASSSGQPGGGYTF. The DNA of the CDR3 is TGTGCCAGCAGCTCAGGACAGCCCGGAGGTGGCTACACCTTC.

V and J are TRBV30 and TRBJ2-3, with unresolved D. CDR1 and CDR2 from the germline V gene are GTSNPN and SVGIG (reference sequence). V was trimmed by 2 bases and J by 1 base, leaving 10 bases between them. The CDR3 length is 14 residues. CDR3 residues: CAWSPDGGTDTQYF. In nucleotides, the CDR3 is TGTGCCTGGAGTCCGGACGGCGGCACAGATACGCAGTATTTT.

CDR3 loop: CASSRGLAGLQETQYF. DNA of the CDR3: TGTGCCAGCTCACGAGGACTAGCGGGGCTCCAAGAGACCCAGTACTTC. V gene TRBV18 combines with J gene TRBJ2-5; TRBD2 matches 12 bases. CDR3 length equals 16 residues. V lost 4 bases, J lost 1 base, and 4 bases stayed unmatched. Germline V gives CDR1 KGHSH, CDR2 LQKENI. Full variable domain (remainder filled in from reference TRBV18 and TRBJ2-5): NAGVMQNPRHLVRRRGQEARLRCSPMKGHSHVYWYRQLPEEGLKFMVYLQKENIIDESGMPKERFSAEFPKEGPSILRIQQVVRGDSAAYFCASSRGLAGLQETQYFGPGTRLLVL.

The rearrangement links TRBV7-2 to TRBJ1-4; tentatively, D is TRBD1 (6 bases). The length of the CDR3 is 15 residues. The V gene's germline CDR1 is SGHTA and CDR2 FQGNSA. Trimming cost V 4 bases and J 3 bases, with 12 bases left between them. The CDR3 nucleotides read TGTGCCAGCAGCTCCCGAGGGGGGGCTAATGAAAAACTGTTTTTT. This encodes CASSSRGGANEKLFF.

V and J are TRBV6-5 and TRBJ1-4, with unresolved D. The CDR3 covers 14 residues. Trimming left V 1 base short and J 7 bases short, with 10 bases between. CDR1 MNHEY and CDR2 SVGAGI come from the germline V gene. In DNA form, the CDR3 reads TGTGCCAGCAGTTACTTAGCGGGGTCTGAAAAACTGTTTTTT. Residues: CASSYLAGSEKLFF.

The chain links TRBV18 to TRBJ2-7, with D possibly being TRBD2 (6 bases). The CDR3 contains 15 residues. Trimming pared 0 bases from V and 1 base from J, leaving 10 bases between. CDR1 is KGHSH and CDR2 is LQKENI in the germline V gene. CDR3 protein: CASSPPGLDSYEQYF. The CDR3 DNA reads TGTGCCAGCTCACCACCGGGACTGGATTCCTACGAGCAGTACTTC.

The CDR3 is CASSWGQGTDTQYF. The CDR3 coding sequence is TGCGCCAGCAGCTGGGGACAGGGCACAGATACGCAGTATTTT. The chain recombines TRBV5-1 with TRBJ2-3, with TRBD1 matching over 8 bases. CDR1 and CDR2 from the germline V gene are SGHRS and YFSETQ. The CDR3 totals 14 residues. V lost 3 bases to trimming and J lost 1 base; unmatched junction nucleotides: 1. Supplemented by reference TRBV5-1 and TRBJ2-3, the full variable domain reads KAGVTQTPRYLIKTRGQQVTLSCSPISGHRSVSWYQQTPGQGLQFLFEYFSETQRNKGNFPGRFSGRQFSNSRSEMNVSTLELGDSALYLCASSWGQGTDTQYFGPGTRLTVL.

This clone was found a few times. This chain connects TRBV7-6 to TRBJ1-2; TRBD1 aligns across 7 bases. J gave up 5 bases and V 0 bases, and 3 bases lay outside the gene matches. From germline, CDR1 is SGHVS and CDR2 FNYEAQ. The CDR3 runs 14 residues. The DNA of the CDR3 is TGTGCCAGCAGCTTAGCTGGGGACAGTTATGGCTACACCTTC. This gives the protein CASSLAGDSYGYTF.

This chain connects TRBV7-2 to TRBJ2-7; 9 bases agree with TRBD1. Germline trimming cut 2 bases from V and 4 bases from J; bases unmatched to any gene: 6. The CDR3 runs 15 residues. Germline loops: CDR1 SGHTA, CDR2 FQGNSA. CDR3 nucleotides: TGTGCCAGCAGCTTAAGTTTCGGGACAGGGTACGAGCAGTACTTC. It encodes CASSLSFGTGYEQYF.

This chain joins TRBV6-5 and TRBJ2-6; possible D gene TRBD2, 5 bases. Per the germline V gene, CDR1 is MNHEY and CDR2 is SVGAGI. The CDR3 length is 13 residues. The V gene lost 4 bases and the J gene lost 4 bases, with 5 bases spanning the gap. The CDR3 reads CASSWEGANVLTF. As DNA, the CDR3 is TGTGCCAGCAGTTGGGAGGGGGCCAACGTCCTGACTTTC.

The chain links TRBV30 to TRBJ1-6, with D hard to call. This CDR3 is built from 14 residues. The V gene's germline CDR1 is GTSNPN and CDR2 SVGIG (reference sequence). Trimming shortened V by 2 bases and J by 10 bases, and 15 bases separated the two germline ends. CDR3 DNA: TGTGCCTGGAGTTCTGGGGTCCCCGGGTCACCCCTCCACTTT. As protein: CAWSSGVPGSPLHF.

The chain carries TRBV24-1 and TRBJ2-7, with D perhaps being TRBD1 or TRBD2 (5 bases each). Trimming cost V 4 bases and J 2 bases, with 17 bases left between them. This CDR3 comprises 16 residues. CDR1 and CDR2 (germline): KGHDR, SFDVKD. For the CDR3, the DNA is TGTGCCACCAGTGACCCCTCCCGGGGCATACCCTACGAGCAGTACTTC. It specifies CATSDPSRGIPYEQYF.

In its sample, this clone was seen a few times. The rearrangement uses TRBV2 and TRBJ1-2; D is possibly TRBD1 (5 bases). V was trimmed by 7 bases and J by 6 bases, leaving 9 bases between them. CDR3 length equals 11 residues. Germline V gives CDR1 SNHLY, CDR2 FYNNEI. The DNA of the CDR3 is TGTGCCAGCACGGGGGGGAATGGCTACACCTTC. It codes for CASTGGNGYTF. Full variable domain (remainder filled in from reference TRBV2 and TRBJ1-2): EPEVTQTPSHQVTQMGQEVILRCVPISNHLYFYWYRQILGQKVEFLVSFYNNEISEKSEIFDDQFSVERPDGSNFTLKIRSTKLEDSAMYFCASTGGNGYTFGSGTRLTVV.

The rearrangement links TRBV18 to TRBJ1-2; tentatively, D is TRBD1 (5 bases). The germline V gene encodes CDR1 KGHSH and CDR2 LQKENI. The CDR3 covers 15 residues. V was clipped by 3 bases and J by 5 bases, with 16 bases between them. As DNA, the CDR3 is TGTGCCAGCTCACCTCGGCAGGGACTACGGTATGGCTACACCTTC. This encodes CASSPRQGLRYGYTF. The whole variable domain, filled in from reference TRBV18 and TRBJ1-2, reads NAGVMQNPRHLVRRRGQEARLRCSPMKGHSHVYWYRQLPEEGLKFMVYLQKENIIDESGMPKERFSAEFPKEGPSILRIQQVVRGDSAAYFCASSPRQGLRYGYTFGSGTRLTVV.

CDR3 DNA: TGTGCCAGCAGATCAGGGGGCGCCCACGAGCAGTACTTC. Protein: CASRSGGAHEQYF. The chain joins TRBV6-5 to TRBJ2-7; 8 nucleotides align to TRBD1. Germline V gene sequence: CDR1 MNHEY, CDR2 SVGAGI. This CDR3 is built from 13 residues. Trimming took 6 bases from V and 5 from J; bases not matched to a gene: 6.

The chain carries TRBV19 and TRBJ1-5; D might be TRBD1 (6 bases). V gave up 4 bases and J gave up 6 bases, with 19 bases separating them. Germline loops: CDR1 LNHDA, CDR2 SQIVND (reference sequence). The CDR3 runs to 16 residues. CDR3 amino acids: CASSTRAGGAGQPQHF. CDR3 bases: TGTGCCAGTAGTACCCGTGCGGGGGGGGCAGGTCAGCCCCAGCATTTT.

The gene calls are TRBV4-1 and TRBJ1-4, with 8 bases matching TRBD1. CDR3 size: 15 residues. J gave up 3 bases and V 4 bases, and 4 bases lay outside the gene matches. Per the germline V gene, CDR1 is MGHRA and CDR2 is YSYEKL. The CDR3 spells CASSLTGDPNEKLFF. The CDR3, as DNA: TGCGCCAGCAGCCTGACAGGGGACCCTAATGAAAAACTGTTTTTT.

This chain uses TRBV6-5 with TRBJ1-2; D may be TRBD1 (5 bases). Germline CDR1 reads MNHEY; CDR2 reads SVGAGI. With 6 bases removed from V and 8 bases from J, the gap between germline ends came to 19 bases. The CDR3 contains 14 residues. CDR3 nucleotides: TGTGCCAGCAGGAGGATGGGGGGTGGTAGAGGCTACACCTTC. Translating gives CASRRMGGGRGYTF.

The CDR3 bases are TGTGCCAGCAGTACAGAAAACACCGGGGAGCTGTTTTTT. This encodes CASSTENTGELFF. The genes are TRBV6-5 and TRBJ2-2; no definite D call. CDR1 MNHEY and CDR2 SVGAGI come from the germline V gene. V was clipped by 5 bases and J by 2 bases, with 6 bases between them. This CDR3 comprises 13 residues.

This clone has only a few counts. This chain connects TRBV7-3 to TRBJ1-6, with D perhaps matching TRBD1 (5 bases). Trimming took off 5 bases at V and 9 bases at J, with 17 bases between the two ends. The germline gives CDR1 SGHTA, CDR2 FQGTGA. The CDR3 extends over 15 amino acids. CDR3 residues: CASSPQGSWGSPLHF. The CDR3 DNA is TGTGCCAGCAGCCCCCAGGGTAGTTGGGGTTCACCCCTCCACTTT.

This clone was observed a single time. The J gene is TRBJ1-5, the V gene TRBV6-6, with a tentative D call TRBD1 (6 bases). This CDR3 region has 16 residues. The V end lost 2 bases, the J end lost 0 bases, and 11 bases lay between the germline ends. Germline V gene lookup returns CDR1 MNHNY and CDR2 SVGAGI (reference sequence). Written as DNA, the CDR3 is TGTGCCAGCAGTTACGGTGAGGGGGTTAGCAATCAGCCCCAGCATTTT. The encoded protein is CASSYGEGVSNQPQHF.

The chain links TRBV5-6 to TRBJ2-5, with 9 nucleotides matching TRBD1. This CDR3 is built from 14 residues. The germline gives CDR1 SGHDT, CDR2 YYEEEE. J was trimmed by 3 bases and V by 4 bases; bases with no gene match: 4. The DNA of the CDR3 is TGTGCCAGCAGCCAACAGGGGGCCGAAGAGACCCAGTACTTC. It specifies CASSQQGAEETQYF.

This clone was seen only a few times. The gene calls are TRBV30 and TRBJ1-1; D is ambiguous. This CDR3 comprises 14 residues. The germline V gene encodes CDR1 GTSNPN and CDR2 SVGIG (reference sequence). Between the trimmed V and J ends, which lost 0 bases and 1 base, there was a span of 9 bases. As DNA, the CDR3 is TGTGCCTGGAGTGTCCCGGCCTCGAACACTGAAGCTTTCTTT. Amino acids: CAWSVPASNTEAFF. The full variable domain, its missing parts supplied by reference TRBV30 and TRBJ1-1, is SQTIHQWPATLVQPVGSPLSLECTVEGTSNPNLYWYRQAAGRGLQLLFYSVGIGQISSEVPQNLSASRPQDRQFILSSKKLLLSDSGFYLCAWSVPASNTEAFFGQGTRLTVV.

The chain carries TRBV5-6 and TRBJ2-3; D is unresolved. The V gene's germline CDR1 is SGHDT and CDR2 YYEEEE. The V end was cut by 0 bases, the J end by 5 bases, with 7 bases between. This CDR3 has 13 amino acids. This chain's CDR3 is CASSLVGKDTQYF. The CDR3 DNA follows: TGTGCCAGCAGCTTGGTGGGTAAAGATACGCAGTATTTT.

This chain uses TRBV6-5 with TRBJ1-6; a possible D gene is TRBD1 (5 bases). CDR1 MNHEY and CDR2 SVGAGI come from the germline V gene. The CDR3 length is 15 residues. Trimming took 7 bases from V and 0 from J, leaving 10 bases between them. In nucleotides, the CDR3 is TGTGCCAGCAATGGGGGGAGCTCCTATAATTCACCCCTCCACTTT. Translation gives CASNGGSSYNSPLHF.

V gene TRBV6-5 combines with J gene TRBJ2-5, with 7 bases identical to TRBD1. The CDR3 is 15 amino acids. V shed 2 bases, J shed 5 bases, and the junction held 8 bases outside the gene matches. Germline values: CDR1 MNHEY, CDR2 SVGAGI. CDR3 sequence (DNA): TGTGCCAGCAGTTACGGGAGACAGGGTGGTGAGACCCAGTACTTC. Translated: CASSYGRQGGETQYF.